These 27 T cell receptor beta chains share one sample of origin, sequenced in a study of cytomegalovirus exposure and HLA in healthy donors. Primers for the PCR totalled 60 Vbeta and 13 Jbeta. TCRdb keeps only in-frame clones here, not all; method: immunoSEQ multiplex PCR. The profile shows 150,000 to 200,000 clones, roughly 78% of them singletons. Sequencing was performed on PBMCs. The source of these receptors is a woman aged 45-60 years in good health and CMV-seropositive.

This chain joins TRBV6-1 and TRBJ2-3, with 13 bases that match TRBD2. Looked up from germline, CDR1 is MNHNS and CDR2 is SASEGT. This CDR3 is 15 amino acids long. Trimming removed 7 bases from V and 6 bases from J; junction bases left unmatched: 7. CDR3 nucleotide sequence: TGTGCCAGCACCGGGGGACTAGCGGGGACCGATACGCAGTATTTT. As protein: CASTGGLAGTDTQYF.

The rearrangement links TRBV5-1 to TRBJ1-1; possible D gene TRBD1, 5 bases. V lost 3 bases and J lost 4, with 22 bases in between. Looked up from germline, CDR1 is SGHRS and CDR2 is YFSETQ. The CDR3 spans 17 residues. CDR3 bases: TGCGCCAGCAGCTCGAAGGTGGGGGGAAATGGCGGCACTGAAGCTTTCTTT. Protein: CASSSKVGGNGGTEAFF.

The gene calls are TRBV7-2 and TRBJ2-3, with no clear D. This CDR3 spans 13 amino acids. Germline CDR1 SGHTA, CDR2 FQGNSA. The V end was cut by 5 bases, the J end by 1 base, with 7 bases between. This CDR3 is CASSPSRTDTQYF. The CDR3 DNA is TGTGCCAGCAGCCCGAGCCGCACAGATACGCAGTATTTT.

In its sample, this clone was seen once. V and J are TRBV7-6 and TRBJ2-2; 8 nucleotides align to TRBD2. J was trimmed by 7 bases and V by 4 bases; bases with no gene match: 5. The CDR3 is made up of 14 amino acids. From germline, CDR1 is SGHVS and CDR2 FNYEAQ. The DNA for the CDR3 is TGTGCCAGCAGCTCGGGGGGGCCGGACGGGGAGCTGTTTTTT. Translated: CASSSGGPDGELFF.

The chain carries TRBV10-3 and TRBJ1-1; no definite D call. The CDR3 length is 14 residues. V gave up 1 base and J gave up 3 bases, with 9 bases separating them. Germline-derived CDR1 and CDR2 are ENHRY and SYGVKD. The CDR3 sequence is CAISEYGRDTEAFF. Written as DNA, the CDR3 is TGTGCCATCAGTGAGTATGGGCGGGACACTGAAGCTTTCTTT.

This rearrangement joins TRBV6-5 to TRBJ1-1; D is perhaps TRBD1 (5 bases). This CDR3 contains 15 residues. Germline V gives CDR1 MNHEY, CDR2 SVGAGI. The V end lost 6 bases, the J end lost 0 bases, and 14 bases lay between the germline ends. As DNA, the CDR3 is TGTGCCAGCAGCTCTTTTCAGGGCCTGAACACTGAAGCTTTCTTT. It yields the protein CASSSFQGLNTEAFF.

This rearrangement joins TRBV20-1 to TRBJ2-5; D gene uncertain. The end of the DNA fits TRBJ2-7 better, so the J call may be wrong. Germline loops: CDR1 DFQATT, CDR2 SNEGSKA (reference sequence). The CDR3 runs 11 residues. CDR3 amino acids: CSANLDYEQYF. CDR3 coding DNA: TGCAGTGCTAACTTGGACTACGAGCAGTACTTC.

The chain combines TRBV5-1 with TRBJ2-5, with D unresolved. V lost 0 bases to trimming and J lost 1 base, with 4 bases between them. Germline loops: CDR1 SGHRS, CDR2 YFSETQ. The length of the CDR3 is 13 residues. CDR3 in amino acids: CASSLAIQETQYF. The CDR3 nucleotides read TGCGCCAGCAGCTTGGCTATCCAAGAGACCCAGTACTTC.

V is TRBV9 and J is TRBJ2-1; 11 bases match TRBD2. CDR3 length: 16 residues. The germline V gene has CDR1 SGDLS and CDR2 YYNGEE. J was trimmed by 5 bases and V by 1 base; bases with no gene match: 5. Here the CDR3 reads CASSVLLAGADNEQFF. The CDR3 DNA reads TGTGCCAGCAGCGTACTACTAGCGGGGGCTGACAATGAGCAGTTCTTC. Full variable domain (remainder filled in from reference TRBV9 and TRBJ2-1): DSGVTQTPKHLITATGQRVTLRCSPRSGDLSVYWYQQSLDQGLQFLIQYYNGEERAKGNILERFSAQQFPDLHSELNLSSLELGDSALYFCASSVLLAGADNEQFFGPGTRLTVL.

The chain is built from TRBV10-2 and TRBJ2-1, with 7 bases that match TRBD2. CDR3 length: 11 amino acids. Germline assignment: CDR1 WSHSY and CDR2 SAAADI. The V gene end was trimmed by 0 bases and the J gene end by 14 bases; junction bases not matched to a gene: 1. The CDR3 sequence: CASSESSGKFF. The CDR3 coding sequence is TGCGCCAGCAGTGAGTCAAGCGGGAAGTTCTTC.

The V call is TRBV5-1, the J call TRBJ1-5, with TRBD1 matching over 7 bases. This CDR3 has 15 residues. Germline assignment: CDR1 SGHRS and CDR2 YFSETQ. With V trimmed by 2 bases and J by 6 bases, 8 bases remained unmatched. The CDR3 nucleotides read TGCGCCAGCAGCTTAGGACAGGCGGCGGGTCAGCCCCAGCATTTT. Its protein is CASSLGQAAGQPQHF.

This clone appeared a few times. CDR3 sequence: CASSQPSRGAKNIQYF. The CDR3 DNA reads as TGCGCCAGCAGCCAACCATCCCGGGGGGCCAAAAACATTCAGTACTTC. The V gene is TRBV4-1, the J gene TRBJ2-4; D is possibly TRBD2 (6 bases). Germline V gene lookup returns CDR1 MGHRA and CDR2 YSYEKL. The CDR3 totals 16 residues. Between the trimmed V and J ends, which lost 2 bases and 1 base, there was a span of 12 bases.

The gene calls are TRBV9 and TRBJ2-2; 10 bases are a match to TRBD2. The germline gives CDR1 SGDLS, CDR2 YYNGEE. The CDR3 loop spans 17 amino acids. V gave up 4 bases and J gave up 4 bases; unmatched junction bases: 10. CDR3 DNA: TGTGCCAGCAGCCCCCGTCTAGCGGGGGACGTCACCGGGGAGCTGTTTTTT. Its translation is CASSPRLAGDVTGELFF.

The chain links TRBV25-1 to TRBJ2-1; 8 nucleotides match TRBD1. Losses at the gene ends were 4 bases for V and 6 bases for J; bases not matched to a gene: 2. CDR1 is MGHDK, CDR2 SYGVNS, per germline. This CDR3 spans 13 amino acids. The CDR3 sequence is CASSGTGINEQFF. In nucleotides, the CDR3 is TGTGCCAGCAGTGGGACAGGGATCAATGAGCAGTTCTTC.

The chain links TRBV9 to TRBJ2-5; 9 nucleotides match TRBD2. The CDR3 contains 17 residues. The germline V gene encodes CDR1 SGDLS and CDR2 YYNGEE. V trimming: 1 base; J trimming: 5 bases; junction bases outside the gene matches: 12. The CDR3 DNA reads TGTGCCAGCAGCGTACAAGGGGTGCGGGGGGGACGGGAGACCCAGTACTTC. As protein: CASSVQGVRGGRETQYF. Full variable domain (remainder filled in from reference TRBV9 and TRBJ2-5): DSGVTQTPKHLITATGQRVTLRCSPRSGDLSVYWYQQSLDQGLQFLIQYYNGEERAKGNILERFSAQQFPDLHSELNLSSLELGDSALYFCASSVQGVRGGRETQYFGPGTRLLVL.

V usage is TRBV5-4 and J usage is TRBJ1-2; the D gene is possibly TRBD1 (6 bases). V was shortened by 3 bases and J by 3 bases, with 15 bases between the two germline ends. The CDR3 length is 15 residues. Germline-derived CDR1 and CDR2 are SGHNT and YYREEE (reference sequence). For the CDR3, the DNA is TGTGCCAGCAGCTCCATGACAGGACTCGACTATGGCTACACCTTC. Protein: CASSSMTGLDYGYTF.

CDR3 in amino acids: CAGSLAGAPETQYF. The CDR3 coding sequence is TGTGCCGGATCCCTAGCGGGGGCCCCAGAGACCCAGTACTTC. The chain joins TRBV10-3 to TRBJ2-5; 10 positions agree with TRBD2. After removal of 11 bases from V and 4 bases from J, the junction contained 10 bases not matched to a gene. Germline CDR1 reads ENHRY; CDR2 reads SYGVKD. This CDR3 is 14 amino acids long.

V usage is TRBV2 and J usage is TRBJ2-3, with TRBD2 identical over 11 bases. V lost 2 bases to trimming and J lost 5 bases; unmatched junction nucleotides: 12. Germline assignment: CDR1 SNHLY and CDR2 FYNNEI. This CDR3 region has 18 residues. CDR3 coding DNA: TGTGCCAGCAGTGAAACGATCAATAGCGGGGGGGCGGGAGATACGCAGTATTTT. Translating it yields CASSETINSGGAGDTQYF.

Comment on this clone: A junction boundary mismatches the germline segment, possibly from a read error. This sequence joins TRBV9 and TRBJ2-5, with 7 bases aligning to TRBD1. This CDR3 has 15 amino acids. The germline V gene encodes CDR1 SGDLS and CDR2 YYNGEE. CDR3 region: CASSVAPGQQETQYF. DNA of the CDR3: TGTGCCAGCAGCGTAGCTCCGGGACAGCAAGAGACCCAATACTTC.

The V call is TRBV9, the J call TRBJ2-2; TRBD1 aligns across 7 bases. CDR3 size: 16 residues. Trimming cost V 4 bases and J 1 base; bases outside gene matches: 7. Germline V gene data show CDR1 as SGDLS and CDR2 as YYNGEE. The CDR3 sequence: CASSLRQGLNTGELFF. In nucleotides, the CDR3 is TGTGCCAGCAGCCTACGACAGGGCCTGAACACCGGGGAGCTGTTTTTT.

This clone was counted between two and nine times. The chain joins TRBV30 to TRBJ1-4, with TRBD1 as a possible D gene (5 bases). The V end was cut by 6 bases, the J end by 7 bases, with 15 bases between. Germline V gene data show CDR1 as GTSNPN and CDR2 as SVGIG (reference sequence). The CDR3 has 13 residues. The CDR3 nucleotides read TGTGCCTGTGCCCGGGGGTCTGGTGAAAAACTGTTTTTT. Translation: CACARGSGEKLFF.

V gene TRBV5-1 combines with J gene TRBJ2-2; TRBD2 matches at 8 bases. V lost 4 bases to trimming and J lost 4 bases; unmatched junction nucleotides: 3. The V gene's germline CDR1 is SGHRS and CDR2 YFSETQ. This CDR3 region has 14 residues. The CDR3 protein is CASSLTSGTGELFF. The CDR3 nucleotides are TGCGCCAGCAGCCTTACTAGCGGCACCGGGGAGCTGTTTTTT.

This sequence joins TRBV19 and TRBJ1-5, with D unresolved. Germline assignment: CDR1 LNHDA and CDR2 SQIVND (reference sequence). Trimming pared 3 bases from V and 0 bases from J, leaving 12 bases between. CDR3 length equals 16 residues. The CDR3 DNA reads TGTGCCAGTAGTATTTTCGGCAGGTATAGCAATCAGCCCCAGCATTTT. Translation gives CASSIFGRYSNQPQHF.

V is TRBV5-1 and J is TRBJ2-7, with TRBD1 matching 9 bases. Germline V gene data show CDR1 as SGHRS and CDR2 as YFSETQ. This CDR3 contains 14 residues. The V segment lost 3 bases and the J segment 1 base; nucleotides outside the gene matches: 2. CDR3 residues: CASSSTGGSYEQYF. The CDR3 DNA reads as TGCGCCAGCAGCTCGACAGGGGGATCCTACGAGCAGTACTTC.

V usage is TRBV5-1 and J usage is TRBJ1-3, with 12 bases identical to TRBD1. The V segment lost 4 bases and the J segment 2 bases; nucleotides outside the gene matches: 1. Looked up from germline, CDR1 is SGHRS and CDR2 is YFSETQ. The CDR3 contains 15 residues. DNA of the CDR3: TGCGCCAGCAGCGGGACAGGGGGCACTGGAAACACCATATATTTT. Its translation is CASSGTGGTGNTIYF.

This CDR3 is CASAPGQGMSQLFF. For the CDR3, the DNA is TGTGCTAGTGCCCCAGGACAGGGAATGTCTCAACTGTTTTTT. The J gene is TRBJ1-4, the V gene TRBV12-5, with 8 bases fitting TRBD1. CDR3 length equals 14 residues. V gave up 7 bases and J gave up 12 bases; unmatched junction bases: 13. Germline CDR1 reads LGHNT; CDR2 reads FRNRAP.

Only one count was recorded for this clone. The chain joins TRBV30 to TRBJ1-6, with TRBD1 identical over 7 bases. J lost 7 bases, V lost 3 bases, and 6 bases had no gene match. The CDR3 sequence is 14 residues long. Germline V gene sequence: CDR1 GTSNPN, CDR2 SVGIG (reference sequence). DNA for the CDR3: TGTGCCTGGAGAACGGGACAGATCAATTCACCCCTCCACTTT. Encoded protein: CAWRTGQINSPLHF.